These 13 T cell receptor beta chains originate from one sample sequenced in a study of cytomegalovirus exposure and HLA in healthy donors. Researchers ran the PCR with 60 Vbeta and 13 Jbeta primers. Sequencing used immunoSEQ multiplex PCR; TCRdb keeps in-frame clones, though not all of them. This sample has around 130,000 clones, with just under 80% found just once. Source material: PBMCs. These TCRs come from a man aged 25-40 years in good health and CMV-seronegative.

The chain uses TRBV13 and TRBJ2-3, with D tentatively TRBD2 (7 bases). The germline V gene has CDR1 PRHDT and CDR2 FYEKMQ (reference sequence). V lost 6 bases, J lost 1 base, and 11 bases lay in between. This CDR3 region has 14 residues. Here the CDR3 DNA reads TGTGCCAGCAGTAACGGGGGGCGCACAGATACGCAGTATTTT. Protein: CASSNGGRTDTQYF.

This clone appeared once. This chain links TRBV6-1 with TRBJ2-7, with 9 bases identical to TRBD1. The germline V gene encodes CDR1 MNHNS and CDR2 SASEGT. The V and J ends lost 5 bases and 0 bases, in that order; junction bases with no gene match: 5. The CDR3 runs to 15 residues. The CDR3 DNA sequence: TGTGCCAGCAGTCCCGGGACAGGGCTCTCCTACGAGCAGTACTTC. It is translated as CASSPGTGLSYEQYF.

The CDR3 DNA sequence: TGTGCCAGCAGCTATTCTAGCGGGGGGTTCAATGAGCAGTTCTTC. Protein sequence: CASSYSSGGFNEQFF. This chain uses TRBV11-2 with TRBJ2-1; 11 positions agree with TRBD2. Trimming cost V 4 bases and J 6 bases; bases outside gene matches: 5. Germline V CDR1 and CDR2: SGHAT, FQNNGV. The CDR3 covers 15 residues. Full variable domain (remainder filled in from reference TRBV11-2 and TRBJ2-1): EAGVAQSPRYKIIEKRQSVAFWCNPISGHATLYWYQQILGQGPKLLIQFQNNGVVDDSQLPKDRFSAERLKGVDSTLKIQPAKLEDSAVYLCASSYSSGGFNEQFFGPGTRLTVL.

The chain couples TRBV2 to TRBJ2-5; the match to TRBD1 covers 11 bases. Trimming cost V 5 bases and J 5 bases; bases outside gene matches: 4. Looked up from germline, CDR1 is SNHLY and CDR2 is FYNNEI. The CDR3 length is 14 residues. The CDR3 DNA reads as TGTGCCAGCAGTAGGACAGGGGGCGGGGAGACCCAGTACTTC. It yields the protein CASSRTGGGETQYF.

The rearrangement links TRBV9 to TRBJ2-3; D may be TRBD2 (5 bases). The CDR3 extends over 12 amino acids. CDR1 and CDR2 (germline): SGDLS, YYNGEE. V was shortened by 3 bases and J by 6 bases, with 8 bases between the two germline ends. The CDR3: CASSARADTQYF. DNA for the CDR3: TGTGCCAGCAGCGCGAGGGCGGATACGCAGTATTTT.

The genes are TRBV5-1 and TRBJ2-5; 7 bases line up with TRBD1. The CDR3 has 14 amino acids. J lost 2 bases, V lost 4 bases, and 5 bases had no gene match. The V gene's germline CDR1 is SGHRS and CDR2 YFSETQ. Here the CDR3 reads CASSPGTEQETQYF. The CDR3 nucleotides are TGCGCCAGCAGCCCTGGGACAGAACAAGAGACCCAGTACTTC.

This clone was seen a few times. The sample has other DNA sequences that encode this CDR3 too. V usage is TRBV29-1 and J usage is TRBJ2-3, with D perhaps TRBD1 (5 bases). Per the germline V gene, CDR1 is SQVTM and CDR2 is ANQGSEA. The CDR3 covers 12 residues. Trimming removed 3 bases from V and 1 base from J, with 5 bases in between. In nucleotides, the CDR3 is TGCAGCGTTGACAGGGGCACAGATACGCAGTATTTT. It is translated as CSVDRGTDTQYF.

This sequence joins TRBV5-1 and TRBJ2-1; 8 bases map to TRBD2. CDR1 and CDR2 (germline): SGHRS, YFSETQ. V dropped 1 base and J dropped 2; count of bases not matched to a gene: 2. CDR3 size: 15 residues. The CDR3 sequence: CASSLIAGPYNEQFF. The CDR3 nucleotides are TGCGCCAGCAGCTTGATAGCGGGGCCCTACAATGAGCAGTTCTTC. Full variable domain (missing parts from reference TRBV5-1 and TRBJ2-1): KAGVTQTPRYLIKTRGQQVTLSCSPISGHRSVSWYQQTPGQGLQFLFEYFSETQRNKGNFPGRFSGRQFSNSRSEMNVSTLELGDSALYLCASSLIAGPYNEQFFGPGTRLTVL.

J is TRBJ2-7 and V is TRBV21-1; TRBD2, the table's D call, lacks a check against the DNA. TRBV21-1 corresponds to a pseudogene. CDR3 size: 17 residues. CDR3 nucleotides: TGTGCCAGCAGCAAAGATAGGCCGGGGGGGGAAGGCTACGAGCAGTACTTC. Encoded protein: CASSKDRPGGEGYEQYF.

The CDR3 sequence is CASTRWGSKNTEAFF. In DNA form, the CDR3 reads TGTGCCAGCACCCGATGGGGCAGCAAGAACACTGAAGCTTTCTTT. The chain has TRBV27 and TRBJ1-1, with D possibly being TRBD1 (5 bases). The CDR3 is made up of 15 amino acids. The V and J ends lost 7 bases and 1 base respectively, with 16 bases between them. Per the germline V gene, CDR1 is MNHEY and CDR2 is SMNVEV (reference sequence).

This clone was counted once. The chain employs TRBV13 and TRBJ2-7, with 8 bases matching TRBD2. The V segment lost 6 bases and the J segment 7 bases; nucleotides outside the gene matches: 11. The CDR3 extends over 14 amino acids. Germline loops: CDR1 PRHDT, CDR2 FYEKMQ (reference sequence). In DNA, the CDR3 is TGTGCCAGCAGACGGGGGGGTGAATCATTTGAGCAGTACTTC. It yields the protein CASRRGGESFEQYF. Based on the CDR3 plus reference TRBV13 and TRBJ2-7, the full variable domain is AAGVIQSPRHLIKEKRETATLKCYPIPRHDTVYWYQQGPGQDPQFLISFYEKMQSDKGSIPDRFSAQQFSDYHSELNMSSLELGDSALYFCASRRGGESFEQYFGPGTRLTVT.

The chain employs TRBV19 and TRBJ1-2, with unresolved D. Germline CDR1 is LNHDA and CDR2 is SQIVND (reference sequence). The V end lost 0 bases, the J end lost 5 bases, and 16 bases lay between the germline ends. CDR3 length equals 16 residues. The CDR3 coding sequence is TGTGCCAGTAGTATAGATAGCGCAGTCCACCGATATGGCTACACCTTC. Amino acids: CASSIDSAVHRYGYTF.

This chain links TRBV18 with TRBJ2-7, with TRBD1 matching over 9 bases. Germline values: CDR1 KGHSH, CDR2 LQKENI. The CDR3 has 15 amino acids. V shed 4 bases and J 3 bases; nucleotides not matched to a gene: 7. The CDR3 loop is CASSLTGTGLYEQYF. In DNA form, the CDR3 reads TGTGCCAGCTCACTCACCGGGACAGGGCTCTACGAGCAGTACTTC.